A single sample gave rise to the 10 T cell receptor beta chains below, sequenced in a study of lung T cells in sarcoidosis with Löfgren's syndrome. TCRdb called the reads again in MiXCR, with one record for every CDR3 protein. The sample has tens of thousands of distinct CDR3 sequences, 21% seen once. Sequencing was done on a sample of CD4+ T cells from PBMCs. These receptors all stem from a human donor with sarcoidosis (Löfgren's syndrome or another form), or a control subject (not recorded which).

This clonotype was found a few times. V is TRBV10-1 and J is TRBJ2-7; the D gene is possibly TRBD1 (5 bases). Germline V gives CDR1 WNHNN, CDR2 SYGVQD (reference sequence). Trimming pared 4 bases from V and 9 bases from J, leaving 16 bases between. The CDR3 loop spans 13 amino acids. This CDR3 is CASSGSGSDRQYV. The DNA of the CDR3 is TGCGCCAGCAGTGGTTCAGGGTCCGACCGGCAGTACGTC.

This clonotype has ten or more counts. This rearrangement joins TRBV28 to TRBJ2-1; unclear D gene. V shed 2 bases and J shed 12 bases, with 8 bases lying between them. The CDR3 length is 11 residues. CDR1 is MDHEN and CDR2 is SYDVKM in the germline V gene. The CDR3 DNA is TGTGCCAGCAGTTTAACCGCGTCGCAGTTCTTC. Amino acids: CASSLTASQFF.

Notes on this clonotype: At one end, the junction sequence differs from germline, possibly due to a read error. This chain uses TRBV20-1 with TRBJ1-2, with TRBD1 matching 7 bases. The CDR3 has 13 residues. CDR1 and CDR2 from the germline V gene are DFQATT and SNEGSKA (reference sequence). DNA for the CDR3: TGCATTGCTAGGATGGGACAGTCCTATGGCTACACCTTC. It translates to CIARMGQSYGYTF.

The V gene is TRBV5-4, the J gene TRBJ2-7, with D possibly called TRBD1 or TRBD2 (6 bases each). Trimming took off 0 bases at V and 5 bases at J, with 9 bases between the two ends. This CDR3 region has 13 residues. Germline CDR1 reads SGHNT; CDR2 reads YYREEE (reference sequence). This chain's CDR3 is CASSLGGANEQYF. Written as DNA, the CDR3 is TGTGCCAGCAGCTTGGGGGGGGCGAACGAGCAGTACTTC.

A remark on this clonotype: This clone may be a read error of a much larger clone one base away. V usage is TRBV7-2 and J usage is TRBJ2-1; D not resolved. V lost 3 bases to trimming and J lost 0 bases, with 9 bases between them. CDR3 size: 15 residues. Germline CDR1 SGHTA, CDR2 FQGNSA. For the CDR3, the DNA is TGTGCCAGCAGCTTTAGCAGGAGCTCCTACAATGAGCAGTTCTTC. Protein product: CASSFSRSSYNEQFF.

This clonotype was picked up many times. The rearrangement uses TRBV7-9 and TRBJ2-2; D is unresolved. Trimming took 2 bases from V and 0 from J, leaving 7 bases between them. Germline V gene data show CDR1 as SEHNR and CDR2 as FQNEAQ (reference sequence). The CDR3 runs to 15 residues. DNA for the CDR3: TGTGCCAGCAGCTTACGGCAGGCGAACACCGGGGAGCTGTTTTTT. Translation: CASSLRQANTGELFF.

Comments on this clonotype: A single base separates this from a much larger clone, so it may be a read error. V is TRBV20-1 and J is TRBJ2-3; D tentatively fits TRBD1 or TRBD2 (5 bases each). The CDR3 runs 13 residues. Germline loops: CDR1 DFQATT, CDR2 SNEGSKA (reference sequence). DNA of the CDR3: TGCAGCGTCGCACGGGGCCACACAGATACGCGGTATTTT. Residues: CSVARGHTDTRYF.

This clonotype was counted ten times or more. This chain connects TRBV28 to TRBJ2-7, with 8 bases fitting TRBD1. CDR3 length equals 11 residues. The germline CDR1 and CDR2 sequences are MDHEN and SYDVKM. Trimming at V came to 5 bases and at J to 9 bases, leaving 3 bases not matched to a gene. CDR3 DNA sequence: TGTGCCAGCAGTGGACAGGGTTGGCAGTACTTC. This translates into CASSGQGWQYF.

As concerns this clonotype: One junction end disagrees with the germline gene, perhaps due to a read error. This chain joins TRBV7-9 and TRBJ1-5, with D possibly being TRBD1 (5 bases). Germline-derived CDR1 and CDR2 are SEHNR and FQNEAQ (reference sequence). CDR3 size: 14 residues. The CDR3 protein is CASSSDRSNKPQHF. The CDR3 nucleotides are TGTGCCAGCAGTTCAGACAGAAGCAATAAGCCCCAGCACTTT.

This clonotype was seen ten or more times. This rearrangement joins TRBV4-1 to TRBJ1-5, with a weak D call TRBD1 (5 bases). Trimming left V 4 bases short and J 3 bases short, with 7 bases between. CDR3 length: 13 amino acids. CDR1 MGHRA and CDR2 YSYEKL come from the germline V gene. The CDR3: CASSLGPNQPQHF. The CDR3 nucleotides are TGCGCCAGCAGCCTGGGGCCCAATCAGCCCCAGCATTTT.